This TCR beta chain was retrieved from a study of T-cell reconstitution after alpha-beta-depleted transplantation in children. About this clonotype itself: Its specificity is not known. A much more abundant neighbour one base away suggests this may be a read error.

Findings and limits, study-wide: Reports say that about two months after transplant, the alpha-beta T cells came out of several hundred graft clones that had expanded. There were some patients whose high TCRbeta diversity at day 60 came from surviving recipient T cells and thymic progenitors.

Molecular barcoding with unique molecular identifiers was used for the TCRbeta library. TCRdb fed the PCR reads into MiXCR, producing one record per CDR3 protein. The sample lists approximately 300,000 distinct CDR3 sequences; under 14% were seen once. This specimen consisted of peripheral blood, obtained 180 days after TCRalphabeta/CD19-depleted stem cell transplant. This receptor was taken from a male patient between 2 and 15 years old who had a stem cell transplant for chronic granulomatous disease, so the T cells may come from the graft donor.

CDR3 in amino acids: CASGLRTSAYEQYF. The CDR3 DNA sequence: TGCGCCAGCGGCCTTAGGACTAGTGCCTACGAGCAGTACTTC. The chain recombines TRBV5-1 with TRBJ2-7, with 7 bases identical to TRBD2. This CDR3 comprises 14 residues. The V gene end was trimmed by 7 bases and the J gene end by 2 bases; junction bases not matched to a gene: 9. Germline V gene data show CDR1 as SGHRS and CDR2 as YFSETQ.